A few counts support the clone carrying this TCR beta chain. This sample is part of a study of T-cell reconstitution after alpha-beta-depleted transplantation in children. Unique molecular identifiers were incorporated into the prepared TCRbeta library. TCRdb re-derived calls from the PCR reads in MiXCR, one entry per CDR3 protein. The sample lists hundreds of thousands of distinct CDR3 sequences, over 15% occurring once. The CDR3 has 16 amino acids. Deletions cut 10 bases from V and 0 bases from J, with 20 bases between. Source: PBMCs from the stem cell graft donor, taken from the stem cell graft. This receptor was identified in a human donor who donated a stem cell graft to a child with acute myeloid leukemia. The gene calls are TRBV5-3 and TRBJ2-1; tentatively, D is TRBD1 or TRBD2 (5 bases each). TRBV5-3 is marked as an open reading frame, function uncertain. This chain's CDR3 is CASISGPLSSYNEQFF. The CDR3 nucleotides read TGTGCCTCCATCTCGGGGCCCCTCAGCTCCTACAATGAGCAGTTCTTC.